What follows are 18 T cell receptor beta chains derived from one specimen sequenced in a study of CD8 T cells in Susac syndrome. Reverse transcription used roughly 0.45 to 1 ug RNA and random hexamers. TCRdb reprocessed the immunoSEQ multiplex PCR reads with MiXCR, giving one entry per CDR3 protein. The sample contains more than 20,000 distinct CDR3 sequences, 93% of which appear only once. Sequencing input: CD8+ T cells from PBMCs. Receptors originate from a human donor in good health.

This clonotype was counted once. The CDR3 DNA sequence: TGCAGCGTAGACCGGGTCTTAGCTAACTATGGCTACACCTTC. Its translation: CSVDRVLANYGYTF. The rearrangement uses TRBV29-1 and TRBJ1-2; D uncertain. Looked up from germline, CDR1 is SQVTM and CDR2 is ANQGSEA. This CDR3 contains 14 residues. V was cut by 6 bases and J by 0 bases, with 14 bases left in between.

This chain connects TRBV27 to TRBJ1-5, with TRBD1 as a possible D gene (5 bases). The CDR3 runs to 14 residues. Trimming removed 5 bases from V and 4 bases from J, with 12 bases in between. Germline values: CDR1 MNHEY, CDR2 SMNVEV (reference sequence). The chain's CDR3 is CASSPLGGNQPQHF. The CDR3, as DNA: TGTGCCAGCAGTCCACTCGGGGGGAATCAGCCCCAGCATTTT.

In this sample, this clonotype turned up once. The chain recombines TRBV5-4 with TRBJ2-3; the D is unclear. V was clipped by 3 bases and J by 2 bases, with 7 bases between them. CDR1 is SGHNT and CDR2 is YYREEE in the germline V gene (reference sequence). The CDR3 is 13 residues long. CDR3 nucleotides: TGTGCCAGCAGCTCTGTCTTCACAGATACGCAGTATTTT. This sequence encodes CASSSVFTDTQYF.

The gene calls are TRBV9 and TRBJ2-5, with 8 bases aligning to TRBD2. Germline CDR1 SGDLS, CDR2 YYNGEE. V was pared by 0 bases and J by 5 bases, with 6 bases of the junction left unmatched. The CDR3 is 15 residues long. The CDR3 nucleotides are TGTGCCAGCAGCGTAGACGGGGGGGCCTGGGAGACCCAGTACTTC. Residues: CASSVDGGAWETQYF.

The chain joins TRBV27 to TRBJ2-1; D perhaps matches TRBD1 (6 bases). CDR1 MNHEY and CDR2 SMNVEV come from the germline V gene (reference sequence). V was shortened by 3 bases and J by 0 bases, with 9 bases between the two germline ends. There are 15 residues in the CDR3. CDR3 sequence: CASSLARGSYNEQFF. The CDR3 DNA sequence: TGTGCCAGCAGTTTGGCCAGGGGCTCCTACAATGAGCAGTTCTTC.

This chain connects TRBV12-5 to TRBJ2-7, with D hard to call. V was shortened by 1 base and J by 4 bases, with 5 bases between the two germline ends. The CDR3 runs to 12 residues. The germline CDR1 and CDR2 sequences are LGHNT and FRNRAP. CDR3 nucleotide sequence: TGTGCTAGTGGTTTGGCCAAATACGAGCAGTACTTC. Translated: CASGLAKYEQYF.

This CDR3 is CASSPWGDTQYF. In nucleotides, the CDR3 is TGTGCCAGCAGCCCGTGGGGGGATACGCAGTATTTT. V is TRBV7-9 and J is TRBJ2-3; D is possibly TRBD1 or TRBD2 (5 bases each). Per the germline V gene, CDR1 is SEHNR and CDR2 is FQNEAQ (reference sequence). The CDR3 consists of 12 residues. The V end was cut by 5 bases, the J end by 6 bases, with 9 bases between.

This sequence joins TRBV4-3 and TRBJ2-2; D possibly corresponds to TRBD1 (5 bases). The germline gives CDR1 LGHNA, CDR2 YSLEER. V was cut by 1 base and J by 3 bases, with 6 bases left in between. The CDR3 consists of 14 residues. CDR3 DNA: TGCGCCAGCAGCCAAGGGACATACACCGGGGAGCTGTTTTTT. Translating it yields CASSQGTYTGELFF.

V is TRBV5-1 and J is TRBJ2-7, with D possibly being TRBD1 (6 bases). CDR1 is SGHRS and CDR2 is YFSETQ in the germline V gene. The CDR3 totals 15 residues. Trimming cost V 0 bases and J 2 bases, with 12 bases left between them. The CDR3, as DNA: TGCGCCAGCAGCTTGGCCGACCAGGGGACCTACGAGCAGTACTTC. Protein sequence: CASSLADQGTYEQYF.

This clonotype was found a few times. V and J are TRBV2 and TRBJ2-7; tentative D call: TRBD1 (6 bases). Germline V gene sequence: CDR1 SNHLY, CDR2 FYNNEI. The CDR3 runs 12 residues. V lost 6 bases to trimming and J lost 2 bases, with 8 bases between them. For the CDR3, the DNA is TGTGCCAGCAGGGACAGTCCCTACGAGCAGTACTTC. Amino acids: CASRDSPYEQYF. Full variable domain (rest looked up from reference TRBV2 and TRBJ2-7): EPEVTQTPSHQVTQMGQEVILRCVPISNHLYFYWYRQILGQKVEFLVSFYNNEISEKSEIFDDQFSVERPDGSNFTLKIRSTKLEDSAMYFCASRDSPYEQYFGPGTRLTVT.

This sequence joins TRBV6-5 and TRBJ1-1; tentatively, D is TRBD1 (5 bases). The length of the CDR3 is 14 residues. V lost 6 bases to trimming and J lost 1 base, with 12 bases between them. CDR1 and CDR2 (germline): MNHEY, SVGAGI. The CDR3 here is CASSLRVSNTEAFF. CDR3 sequence (DNA): TGTGCCAGCAGCCTCAGGGTATCGAACACTGAAGCTTTCTTT.

The CDR3 sequence: CATVYGETQYF. CDR3 sequence (DNA): TGTGCCACGGTATATGGGGAGACCCAGTACTTC. The chain carries TRBV6-5 and TRBJ2-5; D not resolved. CDR1 is MNHEY and CDR2 is SVGAGI in the germline V gene. This CDR3 is built from 11 residues. Trimming stripped 10 bases from V and 5 bases from J, with 11 bases between.

This rearrangement joins TRBV7-2 to TRBJ2-7, with 7 nucleotides matching TRBD1. The junction had 7 bases not matched to a gene; V was cut back by 5 bases and J by 3 bases. The germline CDR1 and CDR2 sequences are SGHTA and FQGNSA. CDR3 length: 14 residues. The CDR3 region is CASSLPGQVYEQYF. The CDR3 bases are TGTGCCAGCAGCCTCCCCGGACAGGTCTACGAGCAGTACTTC.

J is TRBJ2-1 and V is TRBV9, with 8 bases that match TRBD1. V lost 4 bases and J lost 2; bases outside the gene matches: 8. The CDR3 runs to 16 residues. CDR1 SGDLS and CDR2 YYNGEE come from the germline V gene. The CDR3 here is CASSPPDRAPYNEQFF. CDR3 in DNA: TGTGCCAGCAGCCCCCCGGACAGGGCCCCCTACAATGAGCAGTTCTTC. Variable domain in full (rest from reference TRBV9 and TRBJ2-1): DSGVTQTPKHLITATGQRVTLRCSPRSGDLSVYWYQQSLDQGLQFLIQYYNGEERAKGNILERFSAQQFPDLHSELNLSSLELGDSALYFCASSPPDRAPYNEQFFGPGTRLTVL.

This sequence joins TRBV6-5 and TRBJ2-2; 9 bases map to TRBD2. The CDR3 loop spans 20 amino acids. Germline V gene data show CDR1 as MNHEY and CDR2 as SVGAGI. Losses at the gene ends were 0 bases for V and 1 base for J; bases not matched to a gene: 12. Here the CDR3 DNA reads TGTGCCAGCAGTTACTCGTCTCTAGCGGGGCGGCGTCAGAACACCGGGGAGCTGTTTTTT. It yields the protein CASSYSSLAGRRQNTGELFF.

The rearrangement joins TRBV4-3 to TRBJ1-2, with a possible D match to TRBD1 (5 bases). This CDR3 is 14 amino acids long. The germline V and J ends were trimmed by 3 bases and 8 bases, with 16 bases remaining between them. Germline CDR1 and CDR2: LGHNA and YSLEER. The CDR3: CASSQRTRTTGYTF. The CDR3, as DNA: TGCGCCAGCAGCCAGCGGACAAGGACTACAGGCTACACCTTC.

The chain is built from TRBV5-1 and TRBJ1-2, with 8 bases matching TRBD1. The length of the CDR3 is 14 residues. With V trimmed by 0 bases and J by 6 bases, 4 bases remained unmatched. Germline values: CDR1 SGHRS, CDR2 YFSETQ. CDR3 amino acids: CASSLVGQGDGYTF. The CDR3 bases are TGCGCCAGCAGCTTGGTCGGACAGGGCGATGGCTACACCTTC. Looking up the rest from reference TRBV5-1 and TRBJ1-2 gives the full variable domain: KAGVTQTPRYLIKTRGQQVTLSCSPISGHRSVSWYQQTPGQGLQFLFEYFSETQRNKGNFPGRFSGRQFSNSRSEMNVSTLELGDSALYLCASSLVGQGDGYTFGSGTRLTVV.

The CDR3, as DNA: TGCGCCAGCAGCTCCTCGACGGTCACAGATACGCAGTATTTT. Amino acid sequence: CASSSSTVTDTQYF. The chain is built from TRBV5-1 and TRBJ2-3; D not certain. The germline V and J ends were trimmed by 3 bases and 2 bases, with 10 bases remaining between them. The germline V gene encodes CDR1 SGHRS and CDR2 YFSETQ. This CDR3 comprises 14 residues.